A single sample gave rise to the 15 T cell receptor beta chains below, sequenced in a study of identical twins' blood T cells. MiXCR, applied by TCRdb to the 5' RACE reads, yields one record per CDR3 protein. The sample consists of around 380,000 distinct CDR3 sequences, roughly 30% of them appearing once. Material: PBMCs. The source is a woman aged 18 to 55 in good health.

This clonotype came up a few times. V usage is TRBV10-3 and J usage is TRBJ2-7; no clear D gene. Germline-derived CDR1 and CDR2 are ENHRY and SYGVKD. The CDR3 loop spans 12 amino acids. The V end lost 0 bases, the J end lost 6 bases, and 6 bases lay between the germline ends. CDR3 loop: CAISESKVEQYF. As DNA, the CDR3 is TGTGCCATCAGTGAGTCTAAGGTCGAGCAGTACTTC.

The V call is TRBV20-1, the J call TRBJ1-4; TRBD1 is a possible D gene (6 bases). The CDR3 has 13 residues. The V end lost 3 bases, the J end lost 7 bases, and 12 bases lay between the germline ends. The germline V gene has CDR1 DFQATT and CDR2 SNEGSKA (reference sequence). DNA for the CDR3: TGCAGTGCTAGTAACAGGGCGAGTGAAAAACTGTTTTTT. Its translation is CSASNRASEKLFF.

As DNA, the CDR3 is TGTGCCTACCTCAGGGGGCCGCTGGAAAAACTGTTTTTT. It translates to CAYLRGPLEKLFF. The chain combines TRBV30 with TRBJ1-4; 8 nucleotides align to TRBD1. This CDR3 is built from 13 residues. The V segment lost 7 bases and the J segment 8 bases; nucleotides outside the gene matches: 9. Germline assignment: CDR1 GTSNPN and CDR2 SVGIG (reference sequence). Using reference TRBV30 and TRBJ1-4 for the parts outside the CDR3, the full variable domain is SQTIHQWPATLVQPVGSPLSLECTVEGTSNPNLYWYRQAAGRGLQLLFYSVGIGQISSEVPQNLSASRPQDRQFILSSKKLLLSDSGFYLCAYLRGPLEKLFFGSGTQLSVL.

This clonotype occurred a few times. CDR3 DNA sequence: TGTGCCAGCAGCTTGGCCCCGCAGGTGGAGACTGAAGCTTTCTTT. Its translation: CASSLAPQVETEAFF. The chain is built from TRBV5-4 and TRBJ1-1, with D unresolved. In germline, CDR1 is SGHNT, CDR2 YYREEE (reference sequence). The V end was cut by 0 bases, the J end by 5 bases, with 14 bases between. The CDR3 contains 15 residues.

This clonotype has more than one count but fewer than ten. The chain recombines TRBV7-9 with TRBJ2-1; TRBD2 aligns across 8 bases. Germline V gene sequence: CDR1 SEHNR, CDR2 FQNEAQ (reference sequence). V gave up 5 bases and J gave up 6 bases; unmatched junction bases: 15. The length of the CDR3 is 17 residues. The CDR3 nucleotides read TGTGCCAGCAGCCCACTAACTAGCGGCAACCCACCCAATGAGCAGTTCTTC. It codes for CASSPLTSGNPPNEQFF.

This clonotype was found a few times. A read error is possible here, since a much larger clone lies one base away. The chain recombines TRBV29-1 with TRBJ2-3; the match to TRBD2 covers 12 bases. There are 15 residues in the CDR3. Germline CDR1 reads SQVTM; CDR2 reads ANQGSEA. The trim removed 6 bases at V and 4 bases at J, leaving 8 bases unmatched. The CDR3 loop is CSVPGLAGSADTQYF. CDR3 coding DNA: TGCAGCGTCCCCGGACTAGCGGGGTCCGCAGATACGCAGTATTTT.

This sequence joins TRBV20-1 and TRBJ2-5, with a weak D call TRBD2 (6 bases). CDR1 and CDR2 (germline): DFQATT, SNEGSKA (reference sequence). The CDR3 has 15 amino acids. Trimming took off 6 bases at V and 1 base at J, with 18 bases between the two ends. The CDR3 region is CSATPGTSIQETQYF. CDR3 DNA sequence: TGCAGTGCAACCCCCGGGACTTCGATCCAAGAGACCCAGTACTTC.

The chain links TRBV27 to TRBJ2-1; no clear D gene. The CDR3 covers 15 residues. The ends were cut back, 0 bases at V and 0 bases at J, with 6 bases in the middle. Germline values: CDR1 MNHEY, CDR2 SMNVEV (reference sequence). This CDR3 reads CASSLSHVSYNEQFF. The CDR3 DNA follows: TGTGCCAGCAGTTTATCTCATGTCTCCTACAATGAGCAGTTCTTC.

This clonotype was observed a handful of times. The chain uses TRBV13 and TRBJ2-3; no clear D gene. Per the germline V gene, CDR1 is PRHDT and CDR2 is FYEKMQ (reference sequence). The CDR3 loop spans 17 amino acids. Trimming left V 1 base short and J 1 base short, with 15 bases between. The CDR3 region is CASSLEGVGGRTDTQYF. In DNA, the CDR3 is TGTGCCAGCAGCTTAGAAGGAGTTGGCGGCCGCACAGATACGCAGTATTTT. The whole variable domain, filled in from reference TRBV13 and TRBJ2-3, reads AAGVIQSPRHLIKEKRETATLKCYPIPRHDTVYWYQQGPGQDPQFLISFYEKMQSDKGSIPDRFSAQQFSDYHSELNMSSLELGDSALYFCASSLEGVGGRTDTQYFGPGTRLTVL.

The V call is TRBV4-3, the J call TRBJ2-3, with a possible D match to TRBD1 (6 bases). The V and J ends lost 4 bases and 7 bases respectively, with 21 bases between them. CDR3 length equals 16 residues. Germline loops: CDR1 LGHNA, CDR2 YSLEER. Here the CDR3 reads CASSPKLTYQGHTQYF. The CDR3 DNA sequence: TGCGCCAGCAGCCCAAAACTCACCTACCAGGGGCATACGCAGTATTTT.

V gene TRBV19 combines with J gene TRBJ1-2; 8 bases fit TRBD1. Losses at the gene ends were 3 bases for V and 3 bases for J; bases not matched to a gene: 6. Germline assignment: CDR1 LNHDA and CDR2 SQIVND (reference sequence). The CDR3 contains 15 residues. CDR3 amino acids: CASSMPGQGDYGYTF. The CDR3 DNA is TGTGCCAGTAGTATGCCCGGACAGGGAGACTATGGCTACACCTTC.

CDR3 in DNA: TGTGCCAGCAGCGTGGCGGATCAGCCCCAGCATTTT. It specifies CASSVADQPQHF. The chain links TRBV3-1 to TRBJ1-5, with no clear D. CDR1 and CDR2 from the germline V gene are LGHDT and YNNKEL (reference sequence). The length of the CDR3 is 12 residues. V lost 5 bases and J 5 bases, leaving 7 bases between the germline ends.

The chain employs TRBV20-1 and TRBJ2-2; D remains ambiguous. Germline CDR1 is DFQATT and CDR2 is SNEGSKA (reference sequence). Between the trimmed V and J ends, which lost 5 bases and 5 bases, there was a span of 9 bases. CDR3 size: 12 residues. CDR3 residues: CSAGRGTGELFF. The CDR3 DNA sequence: TGCAGTGCTGGTAGAGGTACCGGGGAGCTGTTTTTT.

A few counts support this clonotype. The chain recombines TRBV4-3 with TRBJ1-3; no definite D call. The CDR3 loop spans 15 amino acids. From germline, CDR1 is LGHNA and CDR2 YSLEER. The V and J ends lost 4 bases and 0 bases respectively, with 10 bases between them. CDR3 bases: TGCGCCAGCAGCCCCCGGTTGCTCTCTGGAAACACCATATATTTT. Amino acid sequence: CASSPRLLSGNTIYF.

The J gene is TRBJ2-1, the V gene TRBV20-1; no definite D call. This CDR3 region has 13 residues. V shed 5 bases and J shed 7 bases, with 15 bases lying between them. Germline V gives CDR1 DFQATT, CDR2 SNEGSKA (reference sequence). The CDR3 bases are TGCAGTGCTTCTACGGGCCCTAGAAATGAGCAGTTCTTC. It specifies CSASTGPRNEQFF.